Listed below are T cell receptor beta chains from one sample, sequenced in a study of glioma-infiltrating T cells after dendritic cell vaccination. The protocol was immunoSEQ multiplex PCR, while the TCRdb copy is restricted to in-frame clones and leaves out a portion. The data contain fewer than 65,000 clones, approximately 90% of them singletons. This sample comprised blood, obtained after dendritic cell vaccination. Receptor source: a human donor with glioblastoma. Both conserved end residues are part of each CDR3. A D gene is named only where the DNA matches it firmly. Size is omitted from some rows. Given values are once, few, many or a class for expanded clones.

NA,16,TRBJ2-7,TRBV27,TRBD2,TGTGCCAGCAGTTCCCACCGTCGGACTAGCGGCTACGAGCAGTACTTC,CASSSHRRTSGYEQYF
NA,12,TRBJ1-1,TRBV29-1,NA,TGCAGCGTTGCCCCCACCGGGAGGGTAGCTTTCTTT,CSVAPTGRVAFF
NA,12,TRBJ1-1,TRBV10-3,NA,TGTGCCATCAGTGAGCGGTTCGCTGAAGCTTTCTTT,CAISERFAEAFF
NA,15,TRBJ2-7,TRBV7-9,NA,TGTGCCAGCACCTATAGCGGGTGGGGGCCGGGCGAGCAGTACTTC,CASTYSGWGPGEQYF
NA,15,TRBJ1-2,TRBV4-3,NA,TGCGCCAGCAGCCAAGAGGCGGGGCCCACGGGTGGCTACACCTTC,CASSQEAGPTGGYTF
NA,15,TRBJ2-7,TRBV4-1,NA,TGCGCCAGCAGCCCGGCAGGGGGAGGAACCTACGAGCAGTACTTC,CASSPAGGGTYEQYF
NA,15,TRBJ1-3,TRBV9,NA,TGTGCCAGCAGCGTTAGGGGTACTTATGGAAACACCATATATTTT,CASSVRGTYGNTIYF
NA,16,TRBJ2-1,TRBV11-3,NA,TGTGCCAGCAGCCGAATTTCGGAGGGTTACTACAATGAGCAGTTCTTC,CASSRISEGYYNEQFF
NA,15,TRBJ2-1,TRBV4-2,TRBD1,TGTGCCAGCAGCCAGGCAGGGGGCTTTCAGAATGAGCAGTTCTTC,CASSQAGGFQNEQFF
NA,13,TRBJ2-3,TRBV9,NA,TGTGCCAGCAGCGTAGCTCGACTGGATACGCAGTATTTT,CASSVARLDTQYF
NA,14,TRBJ2-3,TRBV5-1,NA,TGCGCCAGCCTCCCGTTTGCAGGTCAAGATACGCAGTATTTT,CASLPFAGQDTQYF
NA,18,TRBJ2-3,TRBV27,TRBD2,TGTGCCAGCAGTCCTAAACCCTCGTGGAGCGGGAGGTGGGATACGCAGTATTTT,CASSPKPSWSGRWDTQYF
NA,14,TRBJ2-3,TRBV6-6,NA,TGTGCCAGCAGTTACTCCTATACAGCAGATACGCAGTATTTT,CASSYSYTADTQYF
NA,14,TRBJ2-7,TRBV9,NA,TGTGCCAGCAGCGTTAGATTTGAACCCTACGAGCAGTACTTC,CASSVRFEPYEQYF
NA,15,TRBJ2-1,TRBV27,NA,TGTGCCAGCACCCCGGCCAGAGGCTCCTACAATGAGCAGTTCTTC,CASTPARGSYNEQFF
NA,14,TRBJ1-3,TRBV5-1,TRBD1,TGCGCCAGCAGCTCACAGGGGTCTGGAAACACCATATATTTT,CASSSQGSGNTIYF
NA,13,TRBJ2-7,TRBV5-5,NA,TGTGCCAGCAGCCGAGAGTGGCAGGGCGAGCAGTACTTC,CASSREWQGEQYF
NA,16,TRBJ2-7,TRBV5-1,TRBD2,TGCGCCAGCAGCTTGACGGCGGGAGGGCCCTCCTACGAGCAGTACTTC,CASSLTAGGPSYEQYF
few,17,TRBJ1-3,TRBV7-8,NA,TGTGCCAGCAGCCCGCTAGATGTTTCGGGTTCTGGAAACACCATATATTTT,CASSPLDVSGSGNTIYF
few,14,TRBJ2-7,TRBV2,TRBD1,TGTGCCAGCAGTACCGGGACAGGTCTCTACGAGCAGTACTTC,CASSTGTGLYEQYF
NA,13,TRBJ2-1,TRBV19,NA,TGTGCCAGTAGGTTGAGCTCCTACAATGAGCAGTTCTTC,CASRLSSYNEQFF
once,15,TRBJ1-4,TRBV19,TRBD1,TGTGCCAGTAGGGACAGGGGGCGCGGTGATGAAAAACTGTTTTTT,CASRDRGRGDEKLFF
NA,16,TRBJ1-6,TRBV28,TRBD1,TGTGCCAGCAGTACCTGGACAGGGGGTATTAATTCACCCCTCCACTTT,CASSTWTGGINSPLHF
NA,17,TRBJ2-7,TRBV12-5,TRBD2,TGTGCTAGTGGTTCCGTCCCTACGACGACTAGCGGCTACGAGCAGTACTTC,CASGSVPTTTSGYEQYF
NA,13,TRBJ2-2,TRBV2,NA,TGTGCCAGCAGGCCCGACTACACCGGGGAGCTGTTTTTT,CASRPDYTGELFF
NA,13,TRBJ1-1,TRBV6-5,NA,TGTGCCAGCAGTTATATTCCGGGGACTGAAGCTTTCTTT,CASSYIPGTEAFF
few,14,TRBJ2-3,TRBV7-3,TRBD1,TGTGCCAGCAGCTCGCCGGACAGGGCCGATACGCAGTATTTT,CASSSPDRADTQYF
NA,12,TRBJ1-1,TRBV12-5,NA,TGTGCAAGGACAGCAAATTTCCCTGAAGCTTTCTTT,CARTANFPEAFF
NA,15,TRBJ2-7,TRBV6-1,NA,TGTGCCAGCAGTGACGGGATAGCACCCTCCTACGAGCAGTACTTC,CASSDGIAPSYEQYF
NA,13,TRBJ2-1,TRBV5-1,NA,TGCGCCAGCATGGAGGGTGGTGACGATGAGCAGTTCTTC,CASMEGGDDEQFF
few,15,TRBJ2-2,TRBV18,NA,TGTGCCAGCTCACCGTCACGGTCCAACACCGGGGAGCTGTTTTTT,CASSPSRSNTGELFF
NA,15,TRBJ1-1,TRBV19,TRBD1,TGTGCCAGTAGTATCGTCGGTTTGTGGCAGGGGGGAACTTTCTTT,CASSIVGLWQGGTFF
NA,19,TRBJ1-1,TRBV4-1,NA,TGCGCCAGCAGCCAAGATCTCCCAGGGGCTTTTCTGGGGAACACTGAAGCTTTCTTT,CASSQDLPGAFLGNTEAFF
NA,15,TRBJ2-1,TRBV27,NA,TGTGCCAGCAGTTTCGTAGCGCGAACCTACAATGAGCAGTTCTTC,CASSFVARTYNEQFF
NA,13,TRBJ1-1,TRBV11-2,NA,TGTGCCAGCAGCTTAGCCTCCTCGGGGGGAGCTTTCTTT,CASSLASSGGAFF
NA,15,TRBJ2-1,TRBV28,TRBD2,TGTGCCAGCAGTTATGGACTAGCGGATTACAATGAGCAGTTCTTC,CASSYGLADYNEQFF
NA,16,TRBJ2-2,TRBV5-4,TRBD2,TGTGCCAGCAGCTTTGGACTAGCGGGCGCTACCGGGGAGCTGTTTTTT,CASSFGLAGATGELFF
NA,15,TRBJ2-5,TRBV9,TRBD2,TGTGCCAGCAGCGTAAGACTAGCGGGAGAAGAGACCCAGTACTTC,CASSVRLAGEETQYF
NA,16,TRBJ2-2,TRBV4-3,TRBD2,TGCGCCAGCAGCCAGGAGGCGGGAGGTACCACCGGGGAGCTGTTTTTT,CASSQEAGGTTGELFF
NA,16,TRBJ1-3,TRBV4-2,NA,TGTGCCAGCAGCCAAGGACAGATACTATCTGGAAACACCATATATTTT,CASSQGQILSGNTIYF
NA,17,TRBJ2-1,TRBV28,TRBD2,TGTGCCAGCAGCCGGGGGGGACTACTCGGCCTCTACAATGAGCAGTTCTTC,CASSRGGLLGLYNEQFF
NA,15,TRBJ2-7,TRBV30,TRBD2,TGTGCCTGGAGACCAAGCGGGAGGGTCTCATACGAGCAGTACTTC,CAWRPSGRVSYEQYF
NA,15,TRBJ1-5,TRBV5-1,TRBD1,TGCGCCAGCAGCTTGCAGGGACAGCTCAATCAGCCCCAGCATTTT,CASSLQGQLNQPQHF
NA,15,TRBJ1-4,TRBV5-1,TRBD1,TGCGCCAGCAGCGGCCGGACAGGCCCTAATGAAAAACTGTTTTTT,CASSGRTGPNEKLFF
NA,11,TRBJ2-7,TRBV10-3,NA,TGTGCCATCAGCAGGGACAACGAGCAGTACTTC,CAISRDNEQYF
NA,19,TRBJ2-2,TRBV19,TRBD2,TGTGCCAGTAGTATAGTTTGGCTAGCGGGAGACTCGAACACCGGGGAGCTGTTTTTT,CASSIVWLAGDSNTGELFF
NA,17,TRBJ2-7,TRBV10-3,TRBD2,TGTGCCATCAGTGCTGGGGGTCAGCGGGAAAGCTCCTACGAGCAGTACTTC,CAISAGGQRESSYEQYF
NA,16,TRBJ2-1,TRBV7-6,NA,TGTGCCAGCAGCTTAGAGATGCCAGGATCCTACAATGAGCAGTTCTTC,CASSLEMPGSYNEQFF
few,14,TRBJ2-3,TRBV5-6,NA,TGTGCCAGCAGGCTGAGGACTTTTACAGATACGCAGTATTTT,CASRLRTFTDTQYF
NA,14,TRBJ2-7,TRBV19,TRBD1,TGTGCCAGTAAACCGGGACAGGGACCCTACGAGCAGTACTTC,CASKPGQGPYEQYF
NA,15,TRBJ2-1,TRBV5-6,NA,TGTGCCAGCAGCTCGGTTCGGAGCTCCTACAATGAGCAGTTCTTC,CASSSVRSSYNEQFF
once,14,TRBJ1-5,TRBV2,NA,TGTGCCAGCAGTGTCAAGGGAGGCAATCAGCCCCAGCATTTT,CASSVKGGNQPQHF
NA,13,TRBJ1-2,TRBV2,NA,TGTGCAGGCGGGGCGGTTGAATACTATGGCTACACCTTC,CAGGAVEYYGYTF
NA,15,TRBJ1-3,TRBV29-1,NA,TGCAGCGCCTGGACCTTTGAGGGCCCGGGAAACACCATATATTTT,CSAWTFEGPGNTIYF
NA,18,TRBJ2-4,TRBV28,TRBD2,TGTGCCAGCAGCCGACGAGGGCTAGCGGGACTAGCCAAAAACATTCAGTACTTC,CASSRRGLAGLAKNIQYF